Below, 10 T cell receptor beta chains from the same sample are listed, as sequenced in a study of blood T cells in healthy people across ages. With a J-beta primer mix and a sample-barcoded 5' primer, a second PCR ran about 6 to 11 cycles. TCRdb passed the 5' RACE reads through MiXCR, listing each CDR3 protein once. The sample includes roughly 1,300,000 distinct CDR3 sequences, approximately 59% seen only once; the top ten take 6.5% to 8.5%. The source material was blood. Source of these receptors: a man aged 18 to 29 in good health.

This clonotype was detected only a few times. V gene TRBV20-1 combines with J gene TRBJ2-1, with 8 bases identical to TRBD1. Germline assignment: CDR1 DFQATT and CDR2 SNEGSKA (reference sequence). The CDR3 length is 14 residues. The trim removed 4 bases at V and 4 bases at J, leaving 6 bases unmatched. The CDR3 DNA is TGCAGTGCTAAGGGACAGGTACTGTACAATGAGCAGTTCTTC. Translating it yields CSAKGQVLYNEQFF.

CDR3 in DNA: TGCGCCAGCAGCTTGGACGGATTAACAGGGGTAGCTTACAATGAGCAGTTCTTC. Translation gives CASSLDGLTGVAYNEQFF. The chain is built from TRBV5-1 and TRBJ2-1; TRBD1 matches at 7 bases. The CDR3 has 18 residues. Germline CDR1 and CDR2: SGHRS and YFSETQ. The trim removed 0 bases at V and 4 bases at J, leaving 13 bases unmatched.

The V gene is TRBV27, the J gene TRBJ2-1; D gene uncertain. The J call may be in error: the DNA end matches TRBJ2-7 better. This CDR3 is 12 amino acids long. Germline V gene data show CDR1 as MNHEY and CDR2 as SMNVEV (reference sequence). The CDR3 spells CASREYGDEQYV. The CDR3 coding sequence is TGTGCCAGCAGGGAATATGGGGACGAGCAGTACGTC.

The CDR3 coding sequence is TGTGCCACCGGGGCCAACTATGGCTACACCTTC. This translates into CATGANYGYTF. The genes are TRBV6-6 and TRBJ1-2, with a possible D match to TRBD1 (5 bases). The CDR3 is 11 residues long. V lost 10 bases and J lost 2, with 8 bases in between. Germline lookup yields CDR1 MNHNY and CDR2 SVGAGI (reference sequence).

The rearrangement joins TRBV12-3 or TRBV12-4 to TRBJ1-2, with 12 bases fitting TRBD1. The V gene end was trimmed by 5 bases and the J gene end by 4 bases; junction bases not matched to a gene: 8. This CDR3 comprises 16 residues. CDR3 bases: TGTGCCAGCAGTCCCATAGGGGGACAGGGGGCCTATGGCTACACCTTC. Residues: CASSPIGGQGAYGYTF.

The chain links TRBV2 to TRBJ2-3; a weak D match, TRBD2 (5 bases). V was trimmed by 4 bases and J by 0 bases, leaving 11 bases between them. Per germline, CDR1 SNHLY and CDR2 FYNNEI. The CDR3 has 15 residues. This CDR3 reads CASSAEAASTDTQYF. As DNA, the CDR3 is TGTGCCAGCAGTGCAGAAGCGGCTAGCACAGATACGCAGTATTTT.

The chain has TRBV3-1 and TRBJ2-2, with TRBD2 identical over 8 bases. Germline CDR1 reads LGHDT; CDR2 reads YNNKEL (reference sequence). The junction had 5 bases not matched to a gene; V was cut back by 8 bases and J by 3 bases. This CDR3 is built from 14 residues. CDR3: CASLSGGYTGELFF. The CDR3 DNA follows: TGTGCCAGCCTCAGCGGGGGCTACACCGGGGAGCTGTTTTTT.

Turning to this clonotype: The germline gene is not matched at one end of the junction; a read error may be the cause. For the CDR3, the DNA is TGTGCCAGCAGCCAAGGAGCCTCATACAATAAGCAGTTCTTC. Translation gives CASSQGASYNKQFF. The V call is TRBV3-1, the J call TRBJ2-1; D gene ambiguous. The CDR3 has 14 amino acids. Germline V gene data show CDR1 as LGHDT and CDR2 as YNNKEL (reference sequence).

J is TRBJ2-6 and V is TRBV5-1; the D is unclear. The CDR3 is 14 amino acids. Trimming shortened V by 4 bases and J by 3 bases, and 8 bases separated the two germline ends. Germline V gene data show CDR1 as SGHRS and CDR2 as YFSETQ. CDR3: CASSPPIGANVLTF. The CDR3 DNA reads as TGCGCCAGCAGCCCCCCTATTGGGGCCAACGTCCTGACTTTC.

This chain joins TRBV5-1 and TRBJ1-1; 8 nucleotides match TRBD1. Unmatched junction bases numbered 7, after V lost 3 bases and J lost 0 bases. This CDR3 spans 16 amino acids. Germline CDR1 is SGHRS and CDR2 is YFSETQ. CDR3 bases: TGCGCCAGCAGCTCGGTTTACAGGGGGATGAACACTGAAGCTTTCTTT. It specifies CASSSVYRGMNTEAFF.